These 28 T cell receptor beta chains came from one sample sequenced in a study of T cells in Graves' hyperthyroidism and ophthalmopathy. Using RNA transcripts as the source, TCR beta CDR3 regions were amplified. First-round RT-PCR targeting the TCR CDR3 was performed with the HTBI primer set. TCRdb used MiXCR to reprocess the multiplex PCR reads, holding one entry per CDR3 protein. Altogether fewer than 350,000 distinct CDR3 sequences are present, roughly 15% being singletons, with the ten largest covering about 33%. Sequenced sample: blood. These receptors were obtained from a woman between 45 and 60 years old with Graves' hyperthyroidism that later progressed to Graves' ophthalmopathy.

The table lists this clonotype with many counts. The rearrangement uses TRBV20-1 and TRBJ2-7; no definite D call. Per germline, CDR1 DFQATT and CDR2 SNEGSKA (reference sequence). This CDR3 spans 16 amino acids. Trimming took off 4 bases at V and 2 bases at J, with 21 bases between the two ends. Here the CDR3 DNA reads TGCAGTGCTAATGGGGTAAATTCCCTGCTCCCCTACGAGCAGTACTTC. It codes for CSANGVNSLLPYEQYF.

V is TRBV9 and J is TRBJ2-3, with D possibly being TRBD1 or TRBD2 (6 bases each). CDR3 length equals 16 residues. Per germline, CDR1 SGDLS and CDR2 YYNGEE. V lost 0 bases and J lost 6, with 17 bases in between. The CDR3 is CASSVEVLATGDTQYF. CDR3 DNA: TGTGCCAGCAGCGTAGAAGTACTAGCAACAGGGGATACGCAGTATTTT.

In its sample, this clonotype was seen many times. DNA of the CDR3: TGCAGTGCTAGAGAATCCAGGGGTCCCGGCCAGCCCCAGCATTTT. It codes for CSARESRGPGQPQHF. The genes are TRBV20-1 and TRBJ1-5, with D possibly being TRBD1 (6 bases). V was shortened by 0 bases and J by 7 bases, with 16 bases between the two germline ends. Germline V gives CDR1 DFQATT, CDR2 SNEGSKA (reference sequence). This CDR3 is 15 amino acids long.

This clonotype showed up many times. This sequence joins TRBV7-8 and TRBJ1-5; D unresolved. V was clipped by 2 bases and J by 0 bases, with 8 bases between them. CDR3 size: 15 residues. Germline values: CDR1 SGHVS, CDR2 FQNEAQ. The CDR3 DNA sequence: TGTGCCAGCAGCTTATTCTTGGCTAGCAATCAGCCCCAGCATTTT. As protein: CASSLFLASNQPQHF.

There are many counts of this clonotype. This sequence joins TRBV20-1 and TRBJ2-1, with D uncertain. Trimming removed 7 bases from V and 4 bases from J, with 8 bases in between. Germline V gives CDR1 DFQATT, CDR2 SNEGSKA (reference sequence). The CDR3 totals 11 residues. This CDR3 is CSVPRYNEQFF. The CDR3 DNA sequence: TGCAGTGTCCCCCGGTACAATGAGCAGTTCTTC.

This clonotype appeared many times. The chain links TRBV24-1 to TRBJ2-5; 7 nucleotides align to TRBD1. CDR3 length equals 14 residues. CDR1 and CDR2 (germline): KGHDR, SFDVKD. After removal of 4 bases from V and 5 bases from J, the junction contained 6 bases not matched to a gene. The CDR3 nucleotides are TGTGCCACCAGTGAAGGGGGCCCTCGGGAGACCCAGTACTTC. It specifies CATSEGGPRETQYF.

This clonotype has only a few counts. The chain joins TRBV4-1 to TRBJ2-7, with D hard to call. Looked up from germline, CDR1 is MGHRA and CDR2 is YSYEKL. V lost 0 bases to trimming and J lost 1 base, with 7 bases between them. This CDR3 is 14 amino acids long. CDR3 in amino acids: CASSQEGQSYEQYF. The CDR3 DNA reads TGCGCCAGCAGCCAAGAAGGGCAATCCTACGAGCAGTACTTC.

This chain joins TRBV20-1 and TRBJ2-6; no clear D. V was shortened by 2 bases and J by 2 bases, with 16 bases between the two germline ends. The V gene's germline CDR1 is DFQATT and CDR2 SNEGSKA (reference sequence). The CDR3 spans 17 residues. The CDR3 here is CSARRVVGGPGANVLTF. CDR3 nucleotides: TGCAGTGCTAGACGGGTTGTAGGCGGACCTGGGGCCAACGTCCTGACTTTC.

The genes are TRBV4-1 and TRBJ2-2; D assignment may be TRBD1 or TRBD2 (7 bases each). V shed 4 bases and J shed 7 bases, with 10 bases lying between them. Germline CDR1 is MGHRA and CDR2 is YSYEKL. The CDR3 is made up of 13 amino acids. The CDR3, as DNA: TGCGCCAGCAGCCCAGGGGGGGGCGGGGAGCTGTTTTTT. It codes for CASSPGGGGELFF.

About this clonotype itself: This may be a read error, as it is one base from a much larger clone. This chain uses TRBV10-3 with TRBJ2-7; D is unclear. Trimming removed 10 bases from V and 5 bases from J, with 12 bases in between. Germline values: CDR1 ENHRY, CDR2 SYGVKD. The CDR3 length is 11 residues. The CDR3 sequence is CATSVAHEQYF. CDR3 DNA sequence: TGTGCCACCTCAGTTGCCCACGAGCAGTACTTC.

This clonotype was recorded at least ten times. V is TRBV20-1 and J is TRBJ2-1; TRBD2 aligns across 13 bases. Germline V lookup: CDR1 DFQATT, CDR2 SNEGSKA (reference sequence). The CDR3 sequence is 17 residues long. The ends lost 0 bases at V and 8 bases at J; junction bases unmatched: 10. The CDR3, as DNA: TGCAGTGCTAGAGACCATGGACTAGCGGGAGTGTCCCATGAGCAGTTCTTC. Protein sequence: CSARDHGLAGVSHEQFF.

Ten or more counts support this clonotype. The chain links TRBV6-1 to TRBJ2-5; 14 bases agree with TRBD2. CDR1 is MNHNS, CDR2 SASEGT, per germline. The ends lost 4 bases at V and 5 bases at J; junction bases unmatched: 9. The CDR3 totals 17 residues. CDR3 DNA sequence: TGTGCCAGCAGTGTATCCGGGACTAGCGGGAGTAGGGAGACCCAGTACTTC. Amino acids: CASSVSGTSGSRETQYF.

This clonotype has a count of ten or more. One junction end disagrees with the germline gene, perhaps due to a read error. The rearrangement links TRBV3-1 to TRBJ1-2; D gene uncertain. Germline V lookup: CDR1 LGHDT, CDR2 YNNKEL (reference sequence). The CDR3 is 10 residues long. The CDR3 reads CASSQGLWAF. The CDR3 DNA is TGTGCCAGCAGCCAAGGGCTTTGGGCCTTC.

In its sample, this clonotype was seen a few times. The chain joins TRBV20-1 to TRBJ1-6, with 8 positions matching TRBD1. Germline V gives CDR1 DFQATT, CDR2 SNEGSKA (reference sequence). This CDR3 comprises 16 residues. V dropped 3 bases and J dropped 9; count of bases not matched to a gene: 13. This CDR3 is CSARGQEIQVGSPLHF. CDR3 nucleotides: TGCAGTGCTAGGGGACAGGAGATTCAAGTGGGTTCACCCCTCCACTTT.

This clonotype was detected a few times. V usage is TRBV11-2 and J usage is TRBJ1-6, with D possibly matching TRBD1 (6 bases). Germline V CDR1 and CDR2: SGHAT, FQNNGV. Trimming stripped 1 base from V and 6 bases from J, with 13 bases between. The CDR3 is 16 residues long. CDR3 region: CASSLVGGATNSPLHF. DNA of the CDR3: TGTGCCAGCAGCTTAGTGGGGGGGGCGACTAATTCACCCCTCCACTTT.

In regard to this clonotype: A read error may produce the germline difference seen at one junction end. CDR3 protein: CATSRREGPASGANVLTF. The CDR3 region has the DNA TGTGCCACCAGCAGGCGGGAGGGCCCCGCCTCTGGGGCCAACGTCCTGACTTTC. This chain uses TRBV7-9 with TRBJ2-6, with 9 nucleotides matching TRBD2. CDR1 and CDR2 from the germline V gene are SEHNR and FQNEAQ (reference sequence). This CDR3 is built from 18 residues.

The gene calls are TRBV19 and TRBJ1-5; D unclear. Germline assignment: CDR1 LNHDA and CDR2 SQIVND (reference sequence). V lost 7 bases, J lost 0 bases, and 13 bases lay in between. The CDR3 consists of 15 residues. The CDR3 region has the DNA TGTGCCAGTATCCGTGCACCTTATAGCAATCAGCCCCAGCATTTT. Protein: CASIRAPYSNQPQHF.

This clonotype showed up many times. V gene TRBV28 combines with J gene TRBJ1-2; D remains ambiguous. Germline V lookup: CDR1 MDHEN, CDR2 SYDVKM. V was cut by 7 bases and J by 1 base, with 10 bases left in between. The CDR3 is 13 amino acids. CDR3 DNA sequence: TGTGCCAGCATCCCTGCTTATAACTATGGCTACACCTTC. It codes for CASIPAYNYGYTF.

The table lists this clonotype with a few counts. This rearrangement joins TRBV6-1 to TRBJ2-7; 14 nucleotides agree with TRBD2. Germline CDR1 and CDR2: MNHNS and SASEGT. V lost 1 base, J lost 7 bases, and 3 bases stayed unmatched. The CDR3 spans 15 residues. The DNA of the CDR3 is TGTGCCAGCAGTGAAGGACTAGCGGGAGGGAGGGAGCAGTACTTC. The encoded protein is CASSEGLAGGREQYF.

This clonotype was seen repeatedly, ten times or more. The rearrangement uses TRBV6-1 and TRBJ2-7, with 8 bases matching TRBD1. Germline V gene data show CDR1 as MNHNS and CDR2 as SASEGT. The CDR3 spans 15 residues. With V trimmed by 0 bases and J by 0 bases, 1 base remained unmatched. The CDR3 region is CASSEAGTGSYEQYF. CDR3 DNA: TGTGCCAGCAGTGAAGCCGGGACAGGCTCCTACGAGCAGTACTTC.

This clonotype was recorded many times. Written as DNA, the CDR3 is TGTGCCAGCAGTGACAAGGGTAGTTCCTCTGGGGCCAACGTCCTGACTTTC. Translating it yields CASSDKGSSSGANVLTF. This chain joins TRBV2 and TRBJ2-6; D gene uncertain. Germline V gene lookup returns CDR1 SNHLY and CDR2 FYNNEI. The CDR3 extends over 17 amino acids. Trimming stripped 3 bases from V and 0 bases from J, with 12 bases between.

The V and J genes are TRBV19 and TRBJ2-1; 14 nucleotides agree with TRBD2. V lost 11 bases to trimming and J lost 3 bases; unmatched junction nucleotides: 15. The CDR3 covers 18 residues. From germline, CDR1 is LNHDA and CDR2 SQIVND (reference sequence). The CDR3 loop is CACGEGLAGEGYYNEQFF. The CDR3, as DNA: TGTGCCTGCGGAGAGGGACTAGCGGGAGAGGGGTACTACAATGAGCAGTTCTTC.

Comment on this clonotype: Just one base apart from a much larger clone, this may be a read error. The chain has TRBV27 and TRBJ2-5, with D possibly TRBD1 on 6 matching bases. The CDR3 contains 15 residues. The V and J ends lost 5 bases and 5 bases respectively, with 18 bases between them. The germline V gene has CDR1 MNHEY and CDR2 SMNVEV (reference sequence). The CDR3 loop is CASSEGSGARETQYF. CDR3 DNA sequence: TGTGCCAGCAGTGAGGGGTCAGGGGCGAGGGAGACCCAGTACTTC.

This clonotype was detected ten times or more. This sequence joins TRBV12-3 or TRBV12-4 and TRBJ1-5; possible D gene TRBD1, 6 bases. CDR3 length: 14 residues. The V end lost 3 bases, the J end lost 4 bases, and 10 bases lay between the germline ends. DNA of the CDR3: TGTGCCAGCAGTTTTGGCAGGGGAAATCAGCCCCAGCATTTT. Protein product: CASSFGRGNQPQHF.

This clonotype was detected ten times or more. The chain has TRBV6-1 and TRBJ1-6; D is unresolved. CDR3 length: 13 amino acids. Germline V gene data show CDR1 as MNHNS and CDR2 as SASEGT. Trimming pared 6 bases from V and 8 bases from J, leaving 11 bases between. In nucleotides, the CDR3 is TGTGCCAGCAGGGTATATGTGGATTCACCCCTCCACTTT. It yields the protein CASRVYVDSPLHF.

In its sample, this clonotype was seen many times. The J gene is TRBJ2-1, the V gene TRBV11-1; D remains unclear. This CDR3 comprises 14 residues. Per the germline V gene, CDR1 is SGHAT and CDR2 is FQDESV (reference sequence). V was clipped by 3 bases and J by 8 bases, with 14 bases between them. The CDR3 region has the DNA TGTGCCAGCAGCTTCCGAAACCGTAGGGATGAGCAGTTCTTC. It translates to CASSFRNRRDEQFF. The variable domain in full, with the rest retrieved from reference TRBV11-1 and TRBJ2-1, is EAEVAQSPRYKITEKSQAVAFWCDPISGHATLYWYRQILGQGPELLVQFQDESVVDDSQLPKDRFSAERLKGVDSTLKIQPAELGDSAMYLCASSFRNRRDEQFFGPGTRLTVL.

This clonotype was observed many times. The chain couples TRBV7-8 to TRBJ1-5; D is unclear. The CDR3 is 16 residues long. Between the trimmed V and J ends, which lost 2 bases and 2 bases, there was a span of 13 bases. Germline assignment: CDR1 SGHVS and CDR2 FQNEAQ. The CDR3 DNA sequence: TGTGCCAGCAGCTTACCCCGGGGAAGGGGCAATCAGCCCCAGCATTTT. Protein sequence: CASSLPRGRGNQPQHF. The full variable domain, in which reference TRBV7-8 and TRBJ1-5 provide the parts outside the CDR3, is GAGVSQSPRYKVAKRGQDVALRCDPISGHVSLFWYQQALGQGPEFLTYFQNEAQLDKSGLPSDRFFAERPEGSVSTLKIQRTQQEDSAVYLCASSLPRGRGNQPQHFGDGTRLSIL.

The V and J genes are TRBV6-1 and TRBJ1-6; the match to TRBD1 covers 8 bases. V lost 6 bases to trimming and J lost 6 bases; unmatched junction nucleotides: 7. The CDR3 runs to 15 residues. The germline V gene encodes CDR1 MNHNS and CDR2 SASEGT. The CDR3: CASRYRGAGNSPLHF. CDR3 bases: TGTGCCAGCAGATACAGGGGGGCAGGTAATTCACCCCTCCACTTT.